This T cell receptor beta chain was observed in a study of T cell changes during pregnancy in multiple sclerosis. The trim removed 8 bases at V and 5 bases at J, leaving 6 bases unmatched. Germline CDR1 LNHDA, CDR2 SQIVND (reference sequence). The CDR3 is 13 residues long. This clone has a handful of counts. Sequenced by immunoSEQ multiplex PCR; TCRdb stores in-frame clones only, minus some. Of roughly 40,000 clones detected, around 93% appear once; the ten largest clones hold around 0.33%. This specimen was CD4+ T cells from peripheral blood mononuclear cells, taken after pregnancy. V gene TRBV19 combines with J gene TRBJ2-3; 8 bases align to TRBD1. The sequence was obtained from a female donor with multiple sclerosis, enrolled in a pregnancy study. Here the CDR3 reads CASVSGTGDTQYF. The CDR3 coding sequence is TGTGCCAGTGTATCCGGGACAGGAGATACGCAGTATTTT.